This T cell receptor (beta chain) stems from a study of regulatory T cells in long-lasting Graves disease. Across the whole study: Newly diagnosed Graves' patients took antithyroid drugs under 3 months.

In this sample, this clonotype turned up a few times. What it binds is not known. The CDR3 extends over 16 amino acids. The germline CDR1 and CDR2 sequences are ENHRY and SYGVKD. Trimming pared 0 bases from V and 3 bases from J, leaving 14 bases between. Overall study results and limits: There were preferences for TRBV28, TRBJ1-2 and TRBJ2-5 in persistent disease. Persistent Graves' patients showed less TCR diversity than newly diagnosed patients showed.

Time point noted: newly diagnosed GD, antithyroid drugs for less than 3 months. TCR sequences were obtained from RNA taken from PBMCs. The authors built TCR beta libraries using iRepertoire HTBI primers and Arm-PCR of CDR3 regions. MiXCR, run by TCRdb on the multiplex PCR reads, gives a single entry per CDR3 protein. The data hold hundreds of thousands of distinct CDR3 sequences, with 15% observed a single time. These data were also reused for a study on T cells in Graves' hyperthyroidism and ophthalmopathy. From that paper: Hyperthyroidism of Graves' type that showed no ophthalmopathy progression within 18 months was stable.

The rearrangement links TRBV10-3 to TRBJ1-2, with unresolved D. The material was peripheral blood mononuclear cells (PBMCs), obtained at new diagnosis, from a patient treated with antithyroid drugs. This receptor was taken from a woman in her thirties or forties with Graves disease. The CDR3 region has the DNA TGTGCCATCAGTGAGTCGAGGTCCCAGGCCTACTATGGCTACACCTTC. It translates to CAISESRSQAYYGYTF.